Below, 26 T cell receptor beta chains from the same sample are listed, as sequenced in a study of T cells in Graves' hyperthyroidism and ophthalmopathy. From RNA transcripts, TCR beta CDR3 regions were amplified. First-round RT-PCR targeting the TCR CDR3 was performed with the HTBI primer set. TCRdb itself ran the multiplex PCR reads through MiXCR, one entry per CDR3 protein. This sample has hundreds of thousands of distinct CDR3 sequences; roughly 46% occur once, and the top ten carry less than 9%. Sample: peripheral blood or thyroid tissue (not recorded which). The receptor set was obtained from an adult man with Graves' disease, either hyperthyroidism or ophthalmopathy (not recorded which).

This clonotype was counted many times. The rearrangement uses TRBV11-2 and TRBJ1-4; TRBD1 agrees at 11 bases. The CDR3 contains 14 residues. The germline CDR1 and CDR2 sequences are SGHAT and FQNNGV. V shed 5 bases, J shed 8 bases, and the junction held 4 bases outside the gene matches. This chain's CDR3 is CASSQDRGREKLFF. The CDR3 DNA sequence: TGTGCCAGCAGCCAGGACAGGGGGCGAGAAAAACTGTTTTTT.

The chain combines TRBV10-1 with TRBJ2-3, with TRBD1 matching over 7 bases. This CDR3 spans 16 amino acids. The V gene's germline CDR1 is WNHNN and CDR2 SYGVQD (reference sequence). V dropped 1 base and J dropped 2; count of bases not matched to a gene: 6. CDR3 in DNA: TGCGCCAGCAGTGAGTTTGTGACAGGGATCACAGATACGCAGTATTTT. Protein product: CASSEFVTGITDTQYF.

CDR3: CASSFPGQVEAFF. DNA of the CDR3: TGTGCCAGCAGCTTTCCGGGACAGGTTGAAGCTTTCTTT. This sequence joins TRBV7-2 and TRBJ1-1; 8 bases agree with TRBD1. Germline CDR1 reads SGHTA; CDR2 reads FQGNSA. Germline trimming cut 3 bases from V and 7 bases from J; bases unmatched to any gene: 4. This CDR3 spans 13 amino acids. Full variable domain (outside the CDR3, taken from reference TRBV7-2 and TRBJ1-1): GAGVSQSPSNKVTEKGKDVELRCDPISGHTALYWYRQSLGQGLEFLIYFQGNSAPDKSGLPSDRFSAERTGGSVSTLTIQRTQQEDSAVYLCASSFPGQVEAFFGQGTRLTVV.

The chain links TRBV7-3 to TRBJ2-7, with 8 bases identical to TRBD2. CDR1 and CDR2 from the germline V gene are SGHTA and FQGTGA. The CDR3 covers 15 residues. V shed 7 bases and J 4 bases; nucleotides not matched to a gene: 12. This CDR3 is CASNYGGGGGYEQYF. CDR3 bases: TGTGCCAGCAACTACGGTGGGGGCGGGGGGTACGAGCAGTACTTC.

As to this clonotype: Germline and junction disagree at one end, which may indicate a read error. The chain employs TRBV9 and TRBJ2-7, with 10 bases identical to TRBD1. Germline V gene lookup returns CDR1 SGDLS and CDR2 YYNGEE. This CDR3 has 15 amino acids. Written as DNA, the CDR3 is TGTGTCAGCAGCCCCCTTGGACAGGGGGTAATCGAGCAGTACTTC. Its translation is CVSSPLGQGVIEQYF.

The chain employs TRBV11-2 and TRBJ1-4; D is possibly TRBD1 (5 bases). The CDR3 is made up of 16 amino acids. Germline assignment: CDR1 SGHAT and CDR2 FQNNGV. Trimming cost V 5 bases and J 7 bases, with 20 bases left between them. The chain's CDR3 is CASSLRGESNREKLFF. DNA for the CDR3: TGTGCCAGCAGCCTTCGGGGGGAGTCTAATCGTGAAAAACTGTTTTTT.

This clonotype has at least ten counts. The chain recombines TRBV7-9 with TRBJ1-2; D not certain. Germline V CDR1 and CDR2: SEHNR, FQNEAQ (reference sequence). The V end lost 1 base, the J end lost 8 bases, and 8 bases lay between the germline ends. The length of the CDR3 is 12 residues. The CDR3 DNA sequence: TGTGCCAGCAGCTTAGGGGTAGCCGGCTACACCTTC. It codes for CASSLGVAGYTF.

This clonotype was detected ten times or more. J is TRBJ2-5 and V is TRBV20-1; possible D gene TRBD2, 5 bases. Germline assignment: CDR1 DFQATT and CDR2 SNEGSKA (reference sequence). V gave up 0 bases and J gave up 7 bases, with 15 bases separating them. The CDR3 sequence is 14 residues long. The CDR3 spells CSARDLSAPGTQYF. The CDR3 nucleotides read TGCAGTGCTAGAGATCTTAGCGCCCCGGGGACCCAGTACTTC.

This clonotype has a count of ten or more. J is TRBJ2-5 and V is TRBV7-2; 8 bases are a match to TRBD2. The CDR3 contains 13 residues. The V and J ends lost 2 bases and 4 bases, in that order; junction bases with no gene match: 0. Germline values: CDR1 SGHTA, CDR2 FQGNSA. The CDR3: CASSLLAGETQYF. The CDR3 bases are TGTGCCAGCAGCTTACTAGCGGGAGAGACCCAGTACTTC.

Regarding this clonotype: The conserved phenylalanine or tryptophan normally closing the CDR3 is absent here, so this likely arose from a read error. This sequence joins TRBV20-1 and TRBJ2-5; maybe TRBD2 (5 bases). The CDR3 sequence is 12 residues long. V lost 4 bases, J lost 2 bases, and 8 bases lay in between. Looked up from germline, CDR1 is DFQATT and CDR2 is SNEGSKA (reference sequence). The CDR3 sequence: CSATGFQETQYL. The CDR3, as DNA: TGCAGTGCTACGGGATTTCAAGAGACCCAGTACTTA.

The chain joins TRBV20-1 to TRBJ1-6, with D possibly matching TRBD1 (5 bases). V lost 1 base and J 7 bases, leaving 17 bases between the germline ends. Germline loops: CDR1 DFQATT, CDR2 SNEGSKA (reference sequence). The CDR3 runs to 16 residues. The CDR3 DNA follows: TGCAGTGCTAGAGCCGGTCGGGGGAAGTTAAATTCACCCCTCCACTTT. This codes for CSARAGRGKLNSPLHF.

This clonotype was seen repeatedly, ten times or more. The chain joins TRBV20-1 to TRBJ1-5; tentative D call: TRBD1 (5 bases). The germline gives CDR1 DFQATT, CDR2 SNEGSKA (reference sequence). The CDR3 is made up of 14 amino acids. Trimming shortened V by 3 bases and J by 0 bases, and 9 bases separated the two germline ends. CDR3 protein: CSASRGYSNQPQHF. In nucleotides, the CDR3 is TGCAGTGCTAGTAGGGGATATAGCAATCAGCCCCAGCATTTT.

Of note for this clonotype: The conserved phenylalanine or tryptophan normally closing the CDR3 is absent here, so this likely arose from a read error. The limits of the CDR3 on the DNA are not certain, so only TCRdb's listed CDR3 is given. The rearrangement links TRBV7-9 to TRBJ1-4. Including both end residues, the CDR3 is 9 amino acids long. The germline CDR1 and CDR2 sequences are SEHNR and FQNEAQ (reference sequence). CDR3 protein: CASSSRTDY.

The chain carries TRBV20-1 and TRBJ1-1; TRBD1 matches at 9 bases. With 1 base clipped from V and 6 bases from J, the junction kept 3 bases outside the gene matches. Germline V gene data show CDR1 as DFQATT and CDR2 as SNEGSKA (reference sequence). The CDR3 loop spans 13 amino acids. CDR3 sequence reads: CSARVDRGSEAFF. The CDR3 DNA is TGCAGTGCTAGAGTGGACAGGGGATCTGAAGCTTTCTTT.

This clonotype showed up just a few times. The chain links TRBV7-9 to TRBJ2-5; 7 nucleotides agree with TRBD1. Per germline, CDR1 SEHNR and CDR2 FQNEAQ (reference sequence). The CDR3 spans 16 residues. V shed 5 bases, J shed 5 bases, and the junction held 14 bases outside the gene matches. CDR3 nucleotide sequence: TGTGCCAGCAGCCACCTCGGGACAGCCCCTCGGGAGACCCAGTACTTC. This translates into CASSHLGTAPRETQYF.

This clonotype was counted at least ten times. The chain couples TRBV12-3 or TRBV12-4 to TRBJ1-5, with TRBD1 matching 7 bases. This CDR3 has 14 residues. Losses at the gene ends were 6 bases for V and 7 bases for J; bases not matched to a gene: 9. The CDR3 here is CASRDDRAPQPQHF. As DNA, the CDR3 is TGTGCCAGCAGGGATGACAGGGCTCCACAGCCCCAGCATTTT.

The chain is built from TRBV3-1 and TRBJ2-7; D uncertain. V was trimmed by 2 bases and J by 4 bases, leaving 9 bases between them. The CDR3 totals 13 residues. Germline CDR1 LGHDT, CDR2 YNNKEL (reference sequence). The CDR3 DNA follows: TGTGCCAGCAGCCAAAATGGTCTTTACGAGCAGTACTTC. Translated: CASSQNGLYEQYF.

There are a few counts of this clonotype. The chain uses TRBV20-1 and TRBJ1-4; D not certain. The CDR3 covers 12 residues. The germline CDR1 and CDR2 sequences are DFQATT and SNEGSKA (reference sequence). V lost 6 bases, J lost 5 bases, and 10 bases lay in between. The CDR3 is CSARRANEKLFF. The DNA for the CDR3 is TGCAGTGCCAGGCGGGCCAATGAAAAACTGTTTTTT.

The chain couples TRBV25-1 to TRBJ1-2, with TRBD1 identical over 7 bases. CDR1 is MGHDK and CDR2 is SYGVNS in the germline V gene. Germline trimming cut 3 bases from V and 4 bases from J; bases unmatched to any gene: 8. The CDR3 is 15 residues long. CDR3 coding DNA: TGTGCCAGCAGTGATTTTTGGACAGGAGTCTATGGCTACACCTTC. Protein: CASSDFWTGVYGYTF.

This chain joins TRBV20-1 and TRBJ1-5; D remains unclear. V was shortened by 0 bases and J by 1 base, with 7 bases between the two germline ends. CDR1 and CDR2 from the germline V gene are DFQATT and SNEGSKA (reference sequence). The CDR3 consists of 14 residues. CDR3 DNA sequence: TGCAGTGCTAGAGATGGACCGAGCAATCAGCCCCAGCATTTT. Translated: CSARDGPSNQPQHF.

This clonotype was seen only a few times. This chain links TRBV2 with TRBJ1-4, with a tentative D call TRBD1 (6 bases). Trimming cost V 6 bases and J 5 bases, with 16 bases left between them. Looked up from germline, CDR1 is SNHLY and CDR2 is FYNNEI. The CDR3 loop spans 15 amino acids. DNA for the CDR3: TGTGCCAGCAGCTTGGCACAGGGCCTAAATGAAAAACTGTTTTTT. Translated, it gives CASSLAQGLNEKLFF.

The V and J genes are TRBV2 and TRBJ2-2, with D hard to call. The germline V gene has CDR1 SNHLY and CDR2 FYNNEI. CDR3 length: 12 amino acids. Trimming cost V 6 bases and J 6 bases, with 8 bases left between them. CDR3 in amino acids: CASSQDPGELFF. DNA of the CDR3: TGTGCCAGCAGCCAAGATCCCGGGGAGCTGTTTTTT. Drawing the rest from reference TRBV2 and TRBJ2-2, the complete variable domain is EPEVTQTPSHQVTQMGQEVILRCVPISNHLYFYWYRQILGQKVEFLVSFYNNEISEKSEIFDDQFSVERPDGSNFTLKIRSTKLEDSAMYFCASSQDPGELFFGEGSRLTVL.

The V call is TRBV18, the J call TRBJ1-5, with D unclear. This CDR3 spans 14 amino acids. Trimming pared 2 bases from V and 7 bases from J, leaving 12 bases between. The germline V gene has CDR1 KGHSH and CDR2 LQKENI. DNA of the CDR3: TGTGCCAGCTCACCAAACAAGGGATGGCAGCCCCAGCATTTT. Translating it yields CASSPNKGWQPQHF.

Concerning this clonotype: This could be a read error, since a much larger clone is one nucleotide away. The V gene is TRBV20-1, the J gene TRBJ2-5, with 8 bases that match TRBD2. V was pared by 3 bases and J by 2 bases, with 8 bases of the junction left unmatched. The CDR3 has 15 residues. CDR1 is DFQATT, CDR2 SNEGSKA, per germline (reference sequence). CDR3 loop: CSARTSEGLQETQYF. The CDR3 nucleotides are TGCAGTGCTAGGACTAGCGAGGGACTTCAAGAGACCCAGTACTTC.

The rearrangement uses TRBV7-9 and TRBJ1-6; 9 nucleotides line up with TRBD1. The trim removed 6 bases at V and 2 bases at J, leaving 11 bases unmatched. The CDR3 sequence is 18 residues long. Germline CDR1 SEHNR, CDR2 FQNEAQ (reference sequence). Here the CDR3 reads CASSYSTGTGTYNSPLHF. CDR3 sequence (DNA): TGTGCCAGCAGTTACTCGACCGGGACAGGGACCTATAATTCACCCCTCCACTTT.

The V gene is TRBV7-9, the J gene TRBJ2-2; 8 positions match TRBD1. Germline values: CDR1 SEHNR, CDR2 FQNEAQ (reference sequence). The CDR3 is 14 residues long. J gave up 6 bases and V 2 bases, and 2 bases lay outside the gene matches. This chain's CDR3 is CASSLQGASGELFF. The CDR3 coding sequence is TGTGCCAGCAGCTTACAGGGGGCCTCCGGGGAGCTGTTTTTT.